The rows below give T cell receptor beta chains drawn from one sample of a study of T cell responses to AZD1222 COVID-19 vaccine. Some clones are missing from TCRdb's copy, which holds only in-frame ones; the method was immunoSEQ multiplex PCR. The repertoire holds over 150,000 clones, with just under 95% as singletons. The sequences come from peripheral blood, collected 28 days after the second dose of the MenACWY control vaccine. Receptors originate from an adult who received the MenACWY meningococcal vaccine as a control. Each CDR3 is given with its conserved first and last residue. The D gene is left open where the match is weak. Expanded clones are given a class, and other clones once, few, many or no size at all.

J gene | V gene | D gene | clone size | CDR3 protein | CDR3 DNA
TRBJ1-1 | TRBV11-2 | - | - | CASSLGGNTEAFF | TGTGCCAGCAGCTTAGGGGGTAACACTGAAGCTTTCTTT
TRBJ1-5 | TRBV28 | - | - | CASGNDRQPQHF | TGTGCCAGCGGGAACGATAGACAGCCCCAGCATTTT
TRBJ1-4 | TRBV19 | - | - | CASSIGRPDNEKLFF | TGTGCCAGTAGTATAGGTCGGCCGGATAATGAAAAACTGTTTTTT
TRBJ1-4 | TRBV7-9 | TRBD1 | - | CASSLGTASNEKLFF | TGTGCCAGCAGTTTAGGGACAGCCAGTAATGAAAAACTGTTTTTT
TRBJ2-2 | TRBV4-2 | TRBD2 | - | CASSQVSGGQGGELFF | TGTGCCAGCAGCCAAGTGAGCGGGGGGCAGGGCGGGGAGCTGTTTTTT
TRBJ1-2 | TRBV19 | TRBD1 | - | CASKGQGDYGYTF | TGTGCCAGCAAAGGACAGGGCGACTATGGCTACACCTTC
TRBJ2-3 | TRBV20-1 | TRBD1 | - | CSASPRDRGRADTQYF | TGCAGTGCTAGTCCACGGGACAGGGGGCGCGCAGATACGCAGTATTTT
TRBJ1-1 | TRBV18 | TRBD1 | - | CASSPGTGGVLNTEAFF | TGTGCCAGCTCACCTGGGACAGGGGGGGTTTTGAACACTGAAGCTTTCTTT
TRBJ1-5 | TRBV18 | TRBD1 | - | CASSRDRAYNQPQHF | TGTGCCAGCTCTCGGGACAGGGCCTACAATCAGCCCCAGCATTTT
TRBJ1-4 | TRBV21-1 | - | - | CASSKADRVCEKLFF | TGTGCCAGCAGCAAAGCTGACAGGGTTTGTGAAAAACTGTTTTTT
TRBJ1-2 | TRBV28 | - | - | CATVSLGGYTF | TGTGCCACCGTCTCTCTAGGAGGCTACACCTTC
TRBJ1-3 | TRBV3-1/TRBV3-2 | - | - | CASSPWTVLSGNTIYF | TGTGCCAGCAGCCCCTGGACAGTCCTCTCTGGAAACACCATATATTTT
TRBJ1-5 | TRBV28 | TRBD1 | - | CASSFVMGQRYSNQPQHF | TGTGCCAGCAGTTTTGTCATGGGACAGCGATATAGCAATCAGCCCCAGCATTTT
TRBJ2-2 | TRBV19 | TRBD1 | - | CASSTRQGIRTGELFF | TGTGCCAGTAGTACCCGACAGGGGATAAGGACCGGGGAGCTGTTTTTT
TRBJ1-4 | TRBV15 | TRBD1 | - | CATSRFLSGTGDEGEKLFF | TGTGCCACCAGCAGATTCCTATCCGGGACAGGGGATGAAGGAGAAAAACTGTTTTTT
TRBJ2-1 | TRBV9 | TRBD2 | - | CASSLLAGGRYNEQFF | TGTGCCAGCAGCTTATTAGCGGGGGGGCGGTACAATGAGCAGTTCTTC
TRBJ1-3 | TRBV10-3 | - | - | CAISESIGGPGNTIYF | TGTGCCATCAGTGAGTCTATCGGGGGGCCTGGAAACACCATATATTTT
TRBJ2-5 | TRBV19 | - | - | CASSSGPSRETQYF | TGTGCCAGTAGTTCGGGACCCTCCCGGGAGACCCAGTACTTC
TRBJ2-2 | TRBV11-2 | TRBD2 | once | CASSLPTGGWNTGELFF | TGTGCCAGCAGCCTCCCAACCGGGGGGTGGAACACCGGGGAGCTGTTTTTT
TRBJ1-2 | TRBV12-1 | - | - | CASTGAGGYGYTF | TGTGCCAGCACCGGGGCCGGCGGCTATGGCTACACCTTC
TRBJ2-5 | TRBV6-2/TRBV6-3 | - | - | CASSYSGRGETQYF | TGTGCCAGCAGTTACTCCGGAAGGGGGGAGACCCAGTACTTC
TRBJ2-2 | TRBV5-1 | - | - | CASSLGGNTGELFF | TGCGCCAGCAGCTTGGGAGGAAACACCGGGGAGCTGTTTTTT
TRBJ1-4 | TRBV18 | - | once | CASSQGPNEKLFF | TGTGCCAGCTCACAGGGACCCAATGAAAAACTGTTTTTT
TRBJ1-2 | TRBV6-5 | - | few | CASSSTVRGYTF | TGTGCCAGCAGTTCGACAGTTCGGGGCTACACCTTC
TRBJ2-1 | TRBV3-1/TRBV3-2 | - | - | CASSQGPNEQFF | TGTGCCAGCAGCCAGGGCCCGAATGAGCAGTTCTTC
TRBJ1-5 | TRBV5-6 | - | - | CASSFLDSNQPQHF | TGTGCCAGCAGCTTTTTGGATAGCAATCAGCCCCAGCATTTT
TRBJ1-4 | TRBV4-2 | TRBD1 | - | CASSQQGATNEKLFF | TGTGCCAGCAGCCAGCAGGGGGCAACTAATGAAAAACTGTTTTTT
TRBJ1-5 | TRBV2 | - | - | CASRSGKPEQPQHF | TGTGCCAGCAGGTCGGGAAAGCCAGAGCAGCCCCAGCATTTT
TRBJ1-1 | TRBV12-3/TRBV12-4 | - | - | CASSPDNTRGAFF | TGTGCCAGCAGCCCTGACAACACCAGGGGAGCTTTCTTT
TRBJ1-4 | TRBV2 | - | - | CAGGQQNEKLFF | TGTGCCGGGGGACAACAGAATGAAAAACTGTTTTTT
TRBJ1-3 | TRBV19 | TRBD1 | - | CATSGTGRNTIYF | TGTGCCACCTCAGGGACAGGGAGGAACACCATATATTTT
TRBJ1-3 | TRBV29-1 | - | - | CSVRRDTSGTIYF | TGCAGCGTTAGACGGGACACCTCCGGCACCATATATTTT
TRBJ2-1 | TRBV23-1 | - | - | CASSHLQGKSYNEQFF | TGCGCCAGCAGTCATTTACAGGGTAAATCCTACAATGAGCAGTTCTTC
TRBJ1-5 | TRBV4-1 | - | once | CASSQTQSEGNQPQHF | TGCGCCAGCAGCCAAACCCAGTCAGAGGGCAATCAGCCCCAGCATTTT
TRBJ1-1 | TRBV9 | - | - | CASSVATVNTEAFF | TGTGCCAGCAGCGTAGCGACAGTGAACACTGAAGCTTTCTTT
TRBJ1-1 | TRBV4-1 | - | - | CASSQKKGLGPIGPERAFF | TGCGCCAGCAGCCAGAAAAAGGGGCTTGGACCCATCGGCCCAGAGCGAGCTTTCTTT
TRBJ1-1 | TRBV6-6 | - | - | CASSPPGRDTEAFF | TGTGCCAGCAGTCCCCCGGGTCGGGACACTGAAGCTTTCTTT